The T cell receptor beta chain under discussion was sequenced for a study of shared clonotypes between healthy human individuals. Study-level results: Relative to memory subsets, naive subsets generally showed larger estimated richness.

Points on this clone: Its specificity is not known.

TCRdb keeps only in-frame clones here, not all; method: immunoSEQ multiplex PCR. This table holds some 2,500,000 clones, roughly 90% found once. Deletions cut 3 bases from V and 0 bases from J, with 9 bases between. The CDR3 spans 15 residues. Germline V gives CDR1 ENHRY, CDR2 SYGVKD. The sequence was obtained from a man aged 18-30 years in good health. Some clones in this sample may be carry-over from other donors' samples. The specimen sequenced was naive CD4+ T cells from PBMCs. The subset: CD45RA+ positively selected. This chain links TRBV10-3 with TRBJ1-5; TRBD1 might be the D (5 bases). The CDR3 DNA follows: TGTGCCATCAGTGACGGCCAGGGTAGCAATCAGCCCCAGCATTTT. This encodes CAISDGQGSNQPQHF.